These T cell receptor beta chains were read from a single sample in a study of glioma-infiltrating T cells after dendritic cell vaccination. This table comes from immunoSEQ multiplex PCR, and its TCRdb copy is limited to in-frame clones, with some not included. The sample has 40,000 to 60,000 clones; 65% to 90% are singletons. Sequenced material: blood, taken before dendritic cell vaccination. Source of these receptors: a human donor with glioblastoma. Each CDR3 is given without its conserved first and last residue. Clone size is shown for a subset of rows, as once, few, many or a class of expanded clone.

v_call	clone_size	j_call	cdr3_aa
TRBV10-3	once	TRBJ2-3	AIRRGRDTDTQY
TRBV19	-	TRBJ1-2	ASSREYNAAGYT
TRBV5-1	once	TRBJ2-5	ASSLGVGNQETQY
TRBV18	-	TRBJ2-1	ASTSAAGADNEQF
TRBV7-2	-	TRBJ2-7	ASSPTLAGGPYEQY
TRBV15	once	TRBJ1-2	ATRSRDRDYGYT
TRBV5-4	-	TRBJ2-5	ASSPEPQGLQETQY
TRBV5-6	-	TRBJ1-5	ASSRTGTGGGLRNQPQH
TRBV7-2	-	TRBJ2-7	ASSLGRSYEQY
TRBV4-2	-	TRBJ2-3	ASSQTEGPGDTQY
TRBV27	-	TRBJ2-7	ASRLAGTYEQY
TRBV19	-	TRBJ2-3	ASSIDLAGGLVDTQY
TRBV5-8	-	TRBJ1-2	ATKSQVNYGYT
TRBV15	-	TRBJ1-5	ATSRDRVQPQH
TRBV7-9	-	TRBJ2-3	ASGGRPGLLTPLADTQY
TRBV2	-	TRBJ2-5	ASSYRAGETQY
TRBV5-1	-	TRBJ2-5	ASSLQPGNQETQY
TRBV19	-	TRBJ2-7	ASSPDRRSYEQY
TRBV30	-	-	AWNTGTGYEQY
TRBV18	few	TRBJ1-2	ASSPGSNYGYT
TRBV19	-	TRBJ1-1	ASSIAPLLPNTEAF
TRBV6-6	-	TRBJ1-2	ASSYSGDRSYGYT
TRBV23-1	few	TRBJ2-3	ARKQGTAITDTQY
TRBV7-2	-	TRBJ2-2	ASSLAYGDGELF
TRBV6-4	-	TRBJ2-2	ASSRDRNTGELF
TRBV21-1	-	TRBJ2-2	ASSKERAGAFTGELF
TRBV4-3	-	TRBJ2-3	ASSQGTSGHTDTQY
TRBV11-2	-	TRBJ2-2	ACTRSGNTGELF
TRBV6-5	-	TRBJ1-3	ASSYSRQSSGNTIY
TRBV30	-	TRBJ2-7	AWGTSGGHLEQY
TRBV7-3	few	TRBJ2-2	ASSPITQGANTGELF
TRBV5-4	once	TRBJ1-1	ASSPSLVDTTEAF
TRBV7-2	-	TRBJ1-1	ASSLGLAQNTEAF
TRBV30	few	TRBJ1-6	AWSHPGQDNSPLH
TRBV19	-	TRBJ1-5	ASSSGTGENQPQH
TRBV30	-	TRBJ2-5	AWDFGTPQETQY
TRBV10-3	-	TRBJ1-2	AISESFAAGYT
TRBV7-3	-	TRBJ2-7	ASSSRSGPYEQY
TRBV4-1	-	TRBJ1-2	ASSQEGTGNYGYT